This TCR beta chain was sequenced during a study of cytomegalovirus exposure and HLA in healthy donors. This clone was counted only a few times. The antigen is not known. PCR was performed using 60 Vbeta and 13 Jbeta primers. The repertoire was sequenced with immunoSEQ multiplex PCR; TCRdb's copy has only in-frame clones and lacks some. The sample has about 200,000 clones; around 70% are singletons. Findings and limits, study-wide: Information on immune exposure was restricted to one variable (CMV serostatus). Most likely, a cluster of highly shared sequence variants arose as a sequencing artifact.

This CDR3 region has 16 residues. Looked up from germline, CDR1 is SNHLY and CDR2 is FYNNEI. The junction had 1 base not matched to a gene; V was cut back by 4 bases and J by 0 bases. The chain combines TRBV2 with TRBJ2-3, with 13 nucleotides matching TRBD2. This clonotype was sampled from a man between 40 and 49 years old in good health and CMV-seropositive. The material sequenced was PBMCs. The CDR3 sequence: CASSGGLAGSTDTQYF. CDR3 nucleotides: TGTGCCAGCAGTGGGGGACTAGCGGGGAGCACAGATACGCAGTATTTT.